These T cell receptor beta chains were read from a single sample in a study of blood T cells in healthy people across ages. TCRdb reprocessed the 5' RACE reads with MiXCR, giving one entry per CDR3 protein. The sample includes some 900,000 distinct CDR3 sequences, about 30% of them seen just once. Sequencing used blood. These receptors came from a woman aged 80 or over in good health. Both conserved end residues are part of each CDR3. A D gene is named only where the DNA matches it firmly. Some rows have no size entry. The others give once, few or many, or a class for an expanded clone.

clone_size,j_call,cdr3_length,v_call,d_call,cdr3_nt,cdr3_aa
few,TRBJ1-5,15,TRBV20-1,-,TGCAGTGCTAGTGAACATGACTCGAGCAATCAGCCCCAGCATTTT,CSASEHDSSNQPQHF
-,TRBJ2-7,16,TRBV4-2,TRBD2,TGTGCCAGCAGCCAAGACCGTAGCGGGGGAGACTACGAGCAGTACTTC,CASSQDRSGGDYEQYF
many,TRBJ2-5,14,TRBV7-7,TRBD1,TGTGCCAGCAGCCCAGGACAGGGGTTGCAGACCCAGTACTTC,CASSPGQGLQTQYF
many,TRBJ2-1,12,TRBV12-3/TRBV12-4,-,TGTGCCAGCAGTCTAACAGGGCCTGAGCAGTTCTTC,CASSLTGPEQFF
-,TRBJ1-2,15,TRBV7-2,TRBD1,TGTGCCAGCAGCTTTATCCTCGGGACAGGGCATGGCTACACCTTC,CASSFILGTGHGYTF
many,TRBJ2-5,13,TRBV6-2/TRBV6-3,-,TGTGCCAGCCTTCTAGCGACCCAAGAGACCCAGTACTTC,CASLLATQETQYF
-,TRBJ2-7,13,TRBV12-3/TRBV12-4,TRBD2,TGTGCCAGCAGCACACTAGCGACCAGCGAGCAGTACTTC,CASSTLATSEQYF
few,TRBJ1-2,11,TRBV2,-,TGTGCCAGCAACACAGATTATGGCTACACCTTC,CASNTDYGYTF
-,TRBJ2-7,15,TRBV9,TRBD2,TGTGCCAGCAGCGTAGGTCTAGCGGGGGCGAATGAGCAGTACTTC,CASSVGLAGANEQYF
many,TRBJ2-1,13,TRBV4-3,-,TGCGCCAGCAGCGAAGCCCGTGGACTCGAGCAGTTCTTC,CASSEARGLEQFF
-,TRBJ2-2,15,TRBV5-4,TRBD2,TGTGCCAGCAGCTTGCGGCGGGGGTCCACCGGGGAGCTGTTTTTT,CASSLRRGSTGELFF
-,TRBJ2-5,18,TRBV9,TRBD2,TGTGCCAGCAGCGTAGGCCCTAGCGGGGTGTTATCCGGAGAGACCCAGTACTTC,CASSVGPSGVLSGETQYF
few,TRBJ2-1,14,TRBV5-1,-,TGCGCCAGCAGCTGGGAGGCAGGGGGAAATGAGCAGTTCTTC,CASSWEAGGNEQFF
few,TRBJ2-7,15,TRBV18,TRBD1,TGTGCCAGCTCACCGGGGGACAGGATGTACAATGAGCAGTACTTC,CASSPGDRMYNEQYF
-,TRBJ1-1,14,TRBV5-5,-,TGTGCCAGCAGCTTGGCCGGGGTTAACACTAAAGCTTTCTTT,CASSLAGVNTKAFF
-,TRBJ2-2,16,TRBV5-5,TRBD2,TGTGCCAGCAGCCCCCTGGGACTAGCGGCTGCCGGGGAGCTGTTTTTT,CASSPLGLAAAGELFF
few,TRBJ1-5,15,TRBV12-3/TRBV12-4,TRBD1,TGTGCCAGCAGTTTATCGGGACAGCTCAATCAGCCCCAGCATTTT,CASSLSGQLNQPQHF
-,TRBJ1-5,15,TRBV6-1,-,TGTACCATCCGCGCCGGGGCAGCCTCGGGTCAGCCCCAGCATTTT,CTIRAGAASGQPQHF